These T cell receptor beta chains were read from a single sample in a study of blood T cell repertoires in COVID-19. Here immunoSEQ multiplex PCR was the method, and the copy in TCRdb shows in-frame clones only, minus some. This table holds around 250,000 clones, 82% found once. Sequences were obtained from peripheral blood. These receptors all come from a woman aged 80 or over with acute or convalescent COVID-19. Both conserved end residues are part of each CDR3. The order of the fields is J gene, V gene, clone size, D gene, CDR3 protein, CDR3 DNA. D genes are given only for firm matches. Clone size is stated in some rows and not others, as once, few, many or a class when expanded.

TRBJ2-3 TRBV9 NA TRBD2 CASSVRGTSGYTDTQYF TGTGCCAGCAGCGTCCGAGGGACTAGCGGGTACACAGATACGCAGTATTTT
TRBJ2-6 TRBV6-2/TRBV6-3 NA NA CASSPNVGGVGANVLTF TGTGCCAGCAGTCCAAACGTAGGGGGGGTCGGGGCCAACGTCCTGACTTTC
TRBJ1-1 TRBV3-1/TRBV3-2 NA NA CASSLEGDTEAFF TGTGCCAGCAGTCTGGAAGGGGACACTGAAGCTTTCTTT
TRBJ1-2 TRBV7-2 NA NA CASSLEAGSRFRNYGYTF TGTGCCAGCAGCTTAGAGGCAGGGTCCCGCTTTCGGAACTATGGCTACACCTTC
TRBJ2-7 TRBV3-1/TRBV3-2 NA NA CASSQGYGGQYF TGTGCCAGCAGCCAAGGGTACGGTGGGCAGTACTTC
TRBJ2-3 TRBV27 NA NA CASSLWSGVGTDTQYF TGTGCCAGCAGTTTATGGTCCGGGGTTGGCACAGATACGCAGTATTTT
TRBJ2-3 TRBV28 NA TRBD1 CASSLWTGSSTDTQYF TGTGCCAGCAGTTTATGGACAGGGTCTAGCACAGATACGCAGTATTTT
TRBJ2-7 TRBV5-5 NA NA CASSGSSYEQYF TGTGCCAGCAGCGGTAGCTCCTACGAGCAGTACTTC
TRBJ1-5 TRBV6-2/TRBV6-3 NA TRBD1 CASSYGGDRDNQPQHF TGTGCCAGCAGTTACGGCGGGGACAGGGACAATCAGCCCCAGCATTTT
TRBJ2-5 TRBV29-1 NA NA CSVFPRESRETQYF TGCAGCGTTTTCCCCCGGGAGTCCCGAGAGACCCAGTACTTC
TRBJ1-5 TRBV7-2 NA TRBD1 CASSPTGTGDQPQHF TGTGCCAGCAGCCCGACAGGGACAGGGGATCAGCCCCAGCATTTT
TRBJ2-3 TRBV7-6 NA NA CASSLGGLTQDTQYF TGTGCCAGCAGCTTAGGGGGACTCACCCAAGATACGCAGTATTTT
TRBJ2-2 TRBV7-2 NA NA CASSVIATGELFF TGTGCCAGCAGCGTCATAGCCACCGGGGAGCTGTTTTTT
TRBJ1-5 TRBV18 NA NA CASSEQDNQPQHF TGTGCCAGCTCAGAACAGGATAATCAGCCCCAGCATTTT
TRBJ2-5 TRBV12-3/TRBV12-4 NA NA CASSLAPQETQYF TGTGCCAGCAGTTTGGCACCCCAAGAGACCCAGTACTTC
TRBJ1-1 TRBV7-3 NA TRBD1 CASSPGQGFAEAFF TGTGCCAGCAGCCCGGGACAGGGCTTCGCTGAAGCTTTCTTT
TRBJ1-3 TRBV6-2/TRBV6-3 few NA CASSMTGGNTIYF TGTGCCAGCAGTATGACAGGCGGAAACACCATATATTTT
TRBJ1-3 TRBV25-1 once NA CASTYLQAGRAVGNTIYF TGTGCCAGCACTTACCTACAGGCCGGCCGGGCCGTAGGAAACACCATATATTTT
TRBJ2-1 TRBV2 few NA CASSEARANYNEQFF TGTGCCAGCAGTGAAGCCCGAGCTAATTACAATGAGCAGTTCTTC
TRBJ1-1 TRBV7-3 NA TRBD1 CASSLSGGNTEAFF TGTGCCAGCAGCCTCTCAGGGGGGAACACTGAAGCTTTCTTT
TRBJ1-6 TRBV28 NA TRBD1 CASSLRQGANSPLHF TGTGCCAGCAGTTTACGACAGGGGGCTAATTCACCCCTCCACTTT
TRBJ1-3 TRBV2 NA TRBD1 CASSDDRGFSGNTIYF TGTGCCAGCAGTGACGACAGGGGGTTTTCTGGAAACACCATATATTTT
TRBJ2-2 TRBV9 NA NA CASSVAPQAGELFF TGTGCCAGCAGCGTAGCCCCACAGGCCGGGGAGCTGTTTTTT
TRBJ1-1 TRBV27 NA NA CASELAEMNTEAFF TGTGCCAGCGAGTTAGCAGAAATGAACACTGAAGCTTTCTTT
TRBJ2-1 TRBV28 NA TRBD2 CASSFSGSGRAYNEQFF TGTGCCAGCAGTTTTTCGGGGAGCGGGAGGGCCTACAATGAGCAGTTCTTC
TRBJ1-6 TRBV7-2 NA NA CASSLYGRNNSPLHF TGTGCCAGCAGCTTATATGGGAGAAATAATTCACCCCTCCACTTT
TRBJ2-3 TRBV3-1/TRBV3-2 NA TRBD1 CASSWGQGDTDTQYF TGTGCCAGCAGCTGGGGACAGGGCGACACAGATACGCAGTATTTT
TRBJ1-2 TRBV5-1 NA TRBD1 CASSRDRAAYGYTF TGCGCCAGTTCTCGGGACAGGGCGGCCTATGGCTACACCTTC
TRBJ2-1 TRBV3-1/TRBV3-2 NA TRBD1 CASSWDRSSYNEQFF TGTGCCAGCAGCTGGGACAGAAGCTCCTACAATGAGCAGTTCTTC
TRBJ2-7 TRBV9 few NA CASSGWTEGEQYF TGTGCCAGCAGCGGCTGGACAGAGGGCGAGCAGTACTTC
TRBJ1-2 TRBV9 NA NA CASSAAPGVSYGYTF TGTGCCAGCAGCGCCGCTCCAGGGGTTAGCTATGGCTACACCTTC
TRBJ1-6 TRBV5-1 NA NA CASSLSAGWNSPLHF TGCGCCAGCAGCTTGTCAGCAGGGTGGAATTCACCCCTCCACTTT
TRBJ2-1 TRBV7-7 NA NA CASSPRGNNEQFF TGTGCCAGCAGCCCAAGAGGCAACAATGAGCAGTTCTTC
TRBJ2-7 TRBV15 once TRBD1 CATSSPGGGLNEQYF TGTGCCACCAGCAGCCCAGGGGGCGGGTTAAACGAGCAGTACTTC
TRBJ2-1 TRBV6-1 once TRBD2 CASSDPRGGGYEQFF TGTGCCAGCAGTGACCCCCGGGGGGGAGGCTATGAGCAGTTCTTC
TRBJ2-7 TRBV7-9 once NA CASSPRGGALAVSEQYF TGTGCCAGCAGCCCGAGAGGGGGGGCCCTCGCTGTGTCCGAGCAGTACTTC
TRBJ2-1 TRBV6-1 NA TRBD1 CASSEGKGAYPWNEQFF TGTGCCAGCAGTGAAGGAAAGGGGGCCTACCCCTGGAATGAGCAGTTCTTC
TRBJ1-4 TRBV18 few NA CASSPTMSTNEKLFF TGTGCCAGCTCACCGACAATGTCAACTAATGAAAAACTGTTTTTT
TRBJ1-2 TRBV29-1 NA NA CSVEDVQEDGYTF TGCAGCGTTGAAGATGTTCAGGAGGATGGCTACACCTTC
TRBJ1-1 TRBV11-2 few TRBD1 CASSLGVNRGLLSEAFF TGTGCCAGCAGCTTAGGGGTTAACAGGGGGCTTTTAAGTGAAGCTTTCTTT
TRBJ1-5 TRBV25-1 NA TRBD1 CASSDSTGGNQPQHF TGTGCCAGCAGTGACTCCACAGGGGGCAATCAGCCCCAGCATTTT
TRBJ2-2 TRBV11-3 few TRBD1 CASSSDRAGTGELFF TGTGCCAGCAGCTCGGACAGGGCCGGCACCGGGGAGCTGTTTTTT